The rows below give T cell receptor beta chains drawn from one sample of a study of blood T cell repertoires in COVID-19. Some clones are missing from TCRdb's copy, which holds only in-frame ones; the method was immunoSEQ multiplex PCR. The table shows about 100,000 clones, with roughly nine tenths occurring only once. Sequenced material: peripheral blood. All receptors derive from a man younger than 40 in a cohort sampled during active COVID-19. Both conserved end residues are trimmed from each CDR3. D genes are given only for firm matches.

d_gene | j_gene | v_gene | CDR3aa
. | TRBJ1-6 | TRBV5-4 | ASSLGQVGSPLH
TRBD1 | TRBJ2-6 | TRBV19 | AGHRGNSGANVLT
. | TRBJ2-3 | TRBV11-2 | ASSSQGIATDTQY
TRBD1 | TRBJ2-5 | TRBV5-5 | ASSLQGARETQY
. | TRBJ2-7 | TRBV19 | ASSTPKGGSYEQY
. | TRBJ2-7 | TRBV13 | ASSLGTGVFSYEQY
. | TRBJ1-2 | TRBV11-2 | ASNPGTGDGYT
TRBD2 | TRBJ2-1 | TRBV11-1 | ASSLLASGVYNEQF
TRBD1 | TRBJ1-5 | TRBV27 | ASSPGQGVQPQH
. | TRBJ2-7 | TRBV5-1 | ASSLAGQGLDEQY
. | TRBJ2-5 | TRBV19 | ASSRAGADETQY
TRBD2 | TRBJ2-7 | TRBV9 | ASSAGGTSYEQY
TRBD2 | TRBJ2-5 | TRBV7-3 | ASSSPAGGLSQETQY
TRBD1 | TRBJ2-7 | TRBV30 | AWTGGPIYEQY
TRBD1 | TRBJ1-2 | TRBV7-9 | ASSLQGEFYGYT
TRBD1 | TRBJ1-2 | TRBV7-2 | ASSLANRGNYGYT
TRBD1 | TRBJ2-6 | TRBV5-5 | ASSFTTGGSGANVLT
TRBD2 | TRBJ2-5 | TRBV11-2 | ASSIIGTSGGTRRY
. | TRBJ2-7 | TRBV15 | ATSRDRRGYEQY
TRBD1 | TRBJ2-2 | TRBV19 | ASSMWQGAGGELF
TRBD1 | TRBJ1-4 | TRBV6-4 | ASSDETGGKLF
. | TRBJ1-1 | TRBV18 | ASSPDSGAF
TRBD1 | TRBJ2-7 | TRBV7-8 | ASSPGQGISYEQY
. | TRBJ1-1 | TRBV28 | ASKALSSLGANAEAF
TRBD1 | TRBJ2-2 | TRBV7-9 | ASSLQGANPGELF
. | TRBJ2-1 | TRBV27 | ASSLLGSSYNEQF
. | TRBJ2-5 | TRBV4-1 | ASSLLEGETQY
. | TRBJ2-2 | TRBV12-2 | ASRLASGGINTGELF
TRBD1 | TRBJ1-4 | TRBV27 | ASARDSYEKLF
. | TRBJ1-1 | TRBV30 | AWSVEGNTEAF
TRBD1 | TRBJ1-6 | TRBV30 | AMDRVNSPLH
TRBD1 | TRBJ2-2 | TRBV30 | AWTTGTNTGELF
TRBD2 | TRBJ2-3 | TRBV27 | ASSWLTSADTQY
. | TRBJ1-3 | TRBV7-2 | ASMRFSGNTIY
TRBD2 | TRBJ2-6 | TRBV5-1 | ASSLARGEDVLT
. | TRBJ1-6 | TRBV30 | AWCEGISPLH
TRBD1 | TRBJ2-3 | TRBV28 | AIRQGAGTDTQY
TRBD1 | TRBJ1-6 | TRBV18 | ASSPGQGGSPLH
TRBD1 | TRBJ1-1 | TRBV19 | ASRTDRWNTEAF
. | TRBJ2-3 | TRBV6-5 | ASSFIRGLHD
TRBD2 | TRBJ2-1 | TRBV11-1 | ASRAGGPSYNEQF
. | TRBJ1-2 | TRBV6-5 | ASSYSGRMNYGYT
TRBD2 | TRBJ2-5 | TRBV5-1 | ASSWGTSGGQETQY
. | TRBJ2-7 | TRBV30 | AWSAGALREQY
. | TRBJ2-5 | TRBV9 | ASSVGVPGNAGWETQY
. | TRBJ2-7 | TRBV7-2 | ASSLSFRTYEQY
TRBD1 | TRBJ2-1 | TRBV7-8 | ASSRLGQGGEQF
TRBD1 | TRBJ1-5 | TRBV19 | ASSIYRQGASQPQH
. | TRBJ1-6 | TRBV18 | ASSPRPSSYNSPLH
. | TRBJ1-1 | TRBV7-9 | ASRSQGRMNTEAF
. | TRBJ1-4 | TRBV19 | ASSIGEGG
TRBD2 | TRBJ2-2 | TRBV3-1/TRBV3-2 | ASSQAPAGEGGELF
. | TRBJ1-1 | TRBV6-5 | ASSYGDTMNTEAF
. | TRBJ1-6 | TRBV5-4 | ASSLPGGRGNSPLH
TRBD2 | TRBJ2-5 | TRBV4-2 | ASSLASGNAETQY